This T cell receptor (beta chain) was documented in a study of human T cells and chemical hapten exposure. Study-wide context: The sensitizer, 2% DPC, was used on around 2 cm by around 2 cm of upper inner arm skin. Among samples, TCR yields varied mainly because of small differences in pooled library volume.

Noted time point: pre-sensitization, week 0. Treatment meaning: therapeutic diphenylcyclopropenone sensitization with weekly scalp DPC. TCRdb independently ran MiXCR on the RACE reads; one entry per CDR3 protein. The sample lists about 85,000 distinct CDR3 sequences; roughly 8.5% were seen once. Notes on the study in general: Correlating positively with patch test score were the PT1 expanded TCR counts. Among expanded TCRs, significantly more large CDR3 similarity clusters formed than among controls.

V was pared by 0 bases and J by 3 bases, with 8 bases between. The V gene's germline CDR1 is LGHDT and CDR2 YNNKEL (reference sequence). The CDR3 has 14 residues. With regard to this clonotype: Its antigen remains unidentified.

The chain uses TRBV3-1 and TRBJ1-1; D remains ambiguous. Sequenced material: whole blood, taken in connection with sensitization to the hapten diphenylcyclopropenone (DPC). The TCR was taken from a man aged 40-55 years with alopecia areata. Some clones in this sample may be carry-over from other donors' samples. The CDR3 DNA sequence: TGTGCCAGCAGCCAAGATCAGACTTACACTGAAGCTTTCTTT. Translation gives CASSQDQTYTEAFF.